The count of the clone carrying this TCR beta chain is one. Germline CDR1 and CDR2: MNHEY and SVGAGI. The CDR3 contains 14 residues. Trimming cost V 10 bases and J 5 bases; bases outside gene matches: 5. The data originate from a study of blood T cell repertoires in COVID-19. Study as a whole: From the United States, Italy and Spain came samples of acute and convalescent COVID-19. The analysed material was cDNA or gDNA that came from T cells, B-cell-depleted T cells, or PBMCs.

Original handling: Estimation of nucleated cell counts was performed using reference gene primer amplification. Some clones are missing from TCRdb's copy, which holds only in-frame ones; the method was immunoSEQ multiplex PCR. That table supplies the V and J calls and clone size; D and trimming were determined from the DNA. Found here are some 220,000 clones, approximately 80% of them singletons; the top ten hold around 13%. The sequence was collected from a human donor in a cohort sampled during active COVID-19. Source material: peripheral blood. The J gene is TRBJ2-7, the V gene TRBV6-5; 16 bases fit TRBD2. CDR3 loop: CATGTSGGANEQYF. Written as DNA, the CDR3 is TGTGCCACCGGGACTAGCGGGGGGGCCAACGAGCAGTACTTC.